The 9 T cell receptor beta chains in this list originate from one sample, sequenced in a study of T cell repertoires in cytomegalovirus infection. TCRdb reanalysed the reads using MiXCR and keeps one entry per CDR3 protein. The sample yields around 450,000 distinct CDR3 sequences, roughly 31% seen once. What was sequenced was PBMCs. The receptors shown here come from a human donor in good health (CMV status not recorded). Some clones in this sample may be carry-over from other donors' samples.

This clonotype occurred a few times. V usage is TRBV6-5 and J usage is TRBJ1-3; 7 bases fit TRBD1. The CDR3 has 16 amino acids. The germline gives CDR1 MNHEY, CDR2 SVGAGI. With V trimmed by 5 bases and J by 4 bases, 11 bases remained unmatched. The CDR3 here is CASSIDRTGPGNTIYF. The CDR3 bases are TGTGCCAGCAGTATAGATCGGACAGGACCAGGAAACACCATATATTTT.

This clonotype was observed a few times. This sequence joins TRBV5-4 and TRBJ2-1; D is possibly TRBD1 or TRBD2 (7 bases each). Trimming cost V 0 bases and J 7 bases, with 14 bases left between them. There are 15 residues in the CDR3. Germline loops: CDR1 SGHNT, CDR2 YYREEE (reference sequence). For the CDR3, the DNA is TGTGCCAGCAGCTTGGGGCCAGGGGGGGTGAATGAGCAGTTCTTC. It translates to CASSLGPGGVNEQFF.

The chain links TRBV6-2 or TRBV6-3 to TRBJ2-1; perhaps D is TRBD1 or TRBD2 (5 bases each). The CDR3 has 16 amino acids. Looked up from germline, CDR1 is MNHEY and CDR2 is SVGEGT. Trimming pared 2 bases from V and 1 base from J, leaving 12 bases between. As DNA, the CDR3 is TGTGCCAGCAGTTACGAGTCTTGGGGGTCCTACAATGAGCAGTTCTTC. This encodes CASSYESWGSYNEQFF.

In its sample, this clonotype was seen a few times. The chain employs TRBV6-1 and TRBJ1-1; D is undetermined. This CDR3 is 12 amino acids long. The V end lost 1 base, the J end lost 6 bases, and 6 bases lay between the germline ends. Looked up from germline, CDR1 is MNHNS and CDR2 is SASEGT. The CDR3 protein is CASSEVGAEAFF. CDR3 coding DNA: TGTGCCAGCAGTGAAGTGGGTGCTGAAGCTTTCTTT.

CDR3 in amino acids: CASSQGVGDSYEQYF. The CDR3 bases are TGTGCCAGCAGCCAAGGGGTAGGGGACTCCTACGAGCAGTACTTC. V gene TRBV4-2 combines with J gene TRBJ2-7, with D perhaps matching TRBD1 (5 bases). CDR1 is LGHNA, CDR2 YNFKEQ, per germline. CDR3 length equals 15 residues. Trimming removed 1 base at V and 0 bases at J, with 10 bases between.

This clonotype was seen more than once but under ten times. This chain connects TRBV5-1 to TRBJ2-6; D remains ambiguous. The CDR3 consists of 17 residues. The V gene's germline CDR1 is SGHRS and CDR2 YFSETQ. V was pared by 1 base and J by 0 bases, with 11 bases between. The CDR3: CASSLYQDSSGANVLTF. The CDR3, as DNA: TGCGCCAGCAGCTTGTACCAGGATAGCTCTGGGGCCAACGTCCTGACTTTC.

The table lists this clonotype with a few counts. CDR3 in amino acids: CASTGGTYEQYF. The CDR3 DNA reads TGTGCCAGCACGGGCGGAACCTACGAGCAGTACTTC. The chain couples TRBV6-1 to TRBJ2-7; no reliable D call. CDR3 length: 12 amino acids. The germline CDR1 and CDR2 sequences are MNHNS and SASEGT. Deletions cut 7 bases from V and 2 bases from J, with 9 bases between.

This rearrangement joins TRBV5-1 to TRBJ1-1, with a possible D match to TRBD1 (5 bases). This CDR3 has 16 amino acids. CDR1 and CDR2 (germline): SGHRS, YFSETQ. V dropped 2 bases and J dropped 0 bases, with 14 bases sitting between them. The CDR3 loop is CASSFLGTYLNTEAFF. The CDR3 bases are TGCGCCAGCAGCTTCTTGGGGACGTATTTGAACACTGAAGCTTTCTTT.

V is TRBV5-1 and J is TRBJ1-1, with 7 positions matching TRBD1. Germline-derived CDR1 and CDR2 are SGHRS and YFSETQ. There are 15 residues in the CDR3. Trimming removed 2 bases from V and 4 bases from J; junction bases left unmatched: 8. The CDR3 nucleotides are TGCGCCAGCAGCTTCAACTACAGGGGAAGCACTGAAGCTTTCTTT. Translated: CASSFNYRGSTEAFF.